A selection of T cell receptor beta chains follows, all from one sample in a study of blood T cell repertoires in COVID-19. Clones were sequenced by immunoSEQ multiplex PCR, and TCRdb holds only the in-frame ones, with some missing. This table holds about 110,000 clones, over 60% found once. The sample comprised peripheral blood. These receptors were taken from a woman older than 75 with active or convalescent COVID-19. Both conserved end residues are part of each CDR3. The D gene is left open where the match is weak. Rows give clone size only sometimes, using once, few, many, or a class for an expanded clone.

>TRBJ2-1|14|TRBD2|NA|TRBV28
CASRERDADNEQFF
TGTGCCAGCAGGGAGCGGGACGCTGACAATGAGCAGTTCTTC
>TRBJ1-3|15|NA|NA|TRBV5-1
CASMVSGSNGNTIYF
TGCGCCAGCATGGTCTCGGGGTCCAATGGAAACACCATATATTTT
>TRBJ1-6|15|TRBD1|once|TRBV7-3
CASSLGGTGDSPLHF
TGTGCCAGCAGCTTAGGAGGGACAGGCGATTCACCCCTCCACTTT
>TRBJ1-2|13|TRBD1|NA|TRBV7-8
CASSSPTGNGYTF
TGTGCCAGCAGCTCACCGACAGGGAATGGCTACACCTTC
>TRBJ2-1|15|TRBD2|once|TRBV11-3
CASSRAGGPHNEQFF
TGTGCCAGCAGCCGAGCGGGAGGGCCCCACAATGAGCAGTTCTTC
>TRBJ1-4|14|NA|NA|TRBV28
CASSGASTNEKLFF
TGTGCCAGCTCTGGGGCGAGCACTAATGAAAAACTGTTTTTT
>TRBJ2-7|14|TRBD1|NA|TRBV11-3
CASSPGTGGYEQYF
TGTGCCAGCAGCCCAGGGACAGGGGGCTACGAGCAGTACTTC
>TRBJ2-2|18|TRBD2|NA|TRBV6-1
CASSGASGRFNLPGELFF
TGTGCCAGCAGTGGTGCTAGCGGGAGGTTTAATCTTCCCGGGGAGCTGTTTTTT
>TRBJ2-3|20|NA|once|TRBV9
CASSPTGVSGRGASTDTQYF
TGTGCCAGCAGCCCGACAGGGGTTAGCGGGAGAGGGGCTAGCACAGATACGCAGTATTTT
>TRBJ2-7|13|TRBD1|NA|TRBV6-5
CASSTRQGYEQYF
TGTGCCAGCAGTACTCGACAGGGCTACGAGCAGTACTTC
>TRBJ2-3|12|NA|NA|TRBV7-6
CASSQATDTQYF
TGTGCCAGCAGTCAGGCAACAGATACGCAGTATTTT
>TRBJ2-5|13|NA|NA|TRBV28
CASSSSGQETQYF
TGTGCCAGCAGTTCGTCCGGGCAAGAGACCCAGTACTTC
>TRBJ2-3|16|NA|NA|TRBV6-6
CASSYSRSTSTDTQYF
TGTGCCAGCAGTTACTCGAGATCCACTAGCACAGATACGCAGTATTTT
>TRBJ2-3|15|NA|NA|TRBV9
CASSVVGVWTDTQYF
TGTGCCAGCAGCGTAGTTGGAGTCTGGACAGATACGCAGTATTTT
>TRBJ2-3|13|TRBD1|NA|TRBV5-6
CASSLDRADTQYF
TGTGCCAGCAGCCTCGACAGGGCGGATACGCAGTATTTT
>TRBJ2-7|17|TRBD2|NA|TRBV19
CASSTSLKLAGEVEQYF
TGTGCCAGTAGTACGTCACTCAAACTAGCGGGAGAAGTCGAGCAGTACTTC
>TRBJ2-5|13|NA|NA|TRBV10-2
CASSPTIQETQYF
TGCGCCAGCAGTCCGACTATCCAAGAGACCCAGTACTTC
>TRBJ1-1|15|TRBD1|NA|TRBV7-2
CASGHRGRMNTEAFF
TGTGCCAGCGGGCACAGGGGAAGAATGAACACTGAAGCTTTCTTT
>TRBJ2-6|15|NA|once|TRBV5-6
CASSLAAGWANVLTF
TGTGCCAGCAGCTTGGCGGCGGGATGGGCCAACGTCCTGACTTTC
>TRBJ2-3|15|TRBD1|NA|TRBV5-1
CASSLGGTGANTQYF
TGCGCCAGCAGCTTGGGGGGGACAGGGGCGAATACGCAGTATTTT
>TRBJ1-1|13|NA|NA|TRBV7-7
CASSLGQNTEAFF
TGTGCCAGCAGCTTAGGACAGAACACTGAAGCTTTCTTT
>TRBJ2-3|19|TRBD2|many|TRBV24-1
CATSDYTETSGRLADTQYF
TGTGCCACCAGTGACTACACCGAGACTAGCGGGAGGTTAGCAGATACGCAGTATTTT
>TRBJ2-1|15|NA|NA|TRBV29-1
CSVLGGADSYNEQFF
TGCAGCGTCCTCGGGGGTGCGGACTCCTACAATGAGCAGTTCTTC
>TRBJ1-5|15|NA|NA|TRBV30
CAWRFGGGSNQPQHF
TGTGCCTGGAGGTTTGGCGGCGGTAGCAATCAGCCCCAGCATTTT
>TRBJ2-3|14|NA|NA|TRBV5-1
CASSPGGQTDTQYF
TGCGCCAGCAGCCCGGGGGGCCAGACAGATACGCAGTATTTT
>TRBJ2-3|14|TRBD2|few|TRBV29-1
CSATFPAGPDTQYF
TGCAGCGCTACTTTCCCAGCGGGACCCGATACGCAGTATTTT
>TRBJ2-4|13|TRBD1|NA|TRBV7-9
CASSPRTGPIQYF
TGTGCCAGCAGTCCTCGGACAGGGCCCATTCAGTACTTC
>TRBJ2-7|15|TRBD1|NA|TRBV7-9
CASSLGGQVNYEQYF
TGTGCCAGCAGCTTAGGGGGACAGGTAAACTACGAGCAGTACTTC
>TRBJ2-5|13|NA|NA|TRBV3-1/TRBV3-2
CASSQRGQETQYF
TGTGCCAGCAGCCAGAGGGGGCAAGAGACCCAGTACTTC
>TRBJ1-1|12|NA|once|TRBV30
CAWKRVNTEAFF
TGTGCCTGGAAGAGGGTGAACACTGAAGCTTTCTTT
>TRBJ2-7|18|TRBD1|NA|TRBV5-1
CASSLQAGGAPLSYEQYF
TGCGCCAGCAGCTTGCAAGCAGGGGGCGCACCGCTCTCCTACGAGCAGTACTTC
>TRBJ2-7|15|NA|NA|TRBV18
CASSPSRVPLREQYF
TGTGCCAGCTCACCATCTCGGGTCCCACTCCGCGAGCAGTACTTC
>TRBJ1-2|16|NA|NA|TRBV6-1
CASSEGVWTANYGYTF
TGTGCCAGCAGTGAGGGAGTATGGACAGCTAACTATGGCTACACCTTC
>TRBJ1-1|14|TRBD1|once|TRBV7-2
CASSTRQGSTEAFF
TGTGCCAGCAGCACTCGACAGGGGAGCACTGAAGCTTTCTTT
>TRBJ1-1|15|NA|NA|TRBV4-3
CASSQESGLYTEAFF
TGCGCCAGCAGCCAAGAATCAGGACTATACACTGAAGCTTTCTTT
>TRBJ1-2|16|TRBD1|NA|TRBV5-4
CASSFSQGAGGYGYTF
TGTGCCAGCAGCTTCTCTCAGGGGGCCGGTGGCTATGGCTACACCTTC
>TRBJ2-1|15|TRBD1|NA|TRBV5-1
CASSLPDRGRGEQFF
TGCGCCAGCAGCCTACCTGACAGGGGGCGAGGTGAGCAGTTCTTC
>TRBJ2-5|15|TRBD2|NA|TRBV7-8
CASSPRPSGRETQYF
TGTGCCAGCAGCCCCCGCCCTAGCGGGAGAGAGACCCAGTACTTC
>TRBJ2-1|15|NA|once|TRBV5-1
CASSLGRASYNEQFF
TGCGCCAGCAGCTTGGGGCGGGCCTCCTACAATGAGCAGTTCTTC
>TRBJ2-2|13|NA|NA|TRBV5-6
CASSPQGTGELFF
TGTGCCAGCAGTCCACAGGGCACCGGGGAGCTGTTTTTT
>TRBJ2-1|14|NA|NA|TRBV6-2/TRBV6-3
CASSYQLGYNEQFF
TGTGCCAGCAGTTACCAACTAGGTTACAATGAGCAGTTCTTC
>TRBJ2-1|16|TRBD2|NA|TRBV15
CATSREKGLADDEQFF
TGTGCCACCAGCAGAGAGAAGGGACTAGCGGATGATGAGCAGTTCTTC